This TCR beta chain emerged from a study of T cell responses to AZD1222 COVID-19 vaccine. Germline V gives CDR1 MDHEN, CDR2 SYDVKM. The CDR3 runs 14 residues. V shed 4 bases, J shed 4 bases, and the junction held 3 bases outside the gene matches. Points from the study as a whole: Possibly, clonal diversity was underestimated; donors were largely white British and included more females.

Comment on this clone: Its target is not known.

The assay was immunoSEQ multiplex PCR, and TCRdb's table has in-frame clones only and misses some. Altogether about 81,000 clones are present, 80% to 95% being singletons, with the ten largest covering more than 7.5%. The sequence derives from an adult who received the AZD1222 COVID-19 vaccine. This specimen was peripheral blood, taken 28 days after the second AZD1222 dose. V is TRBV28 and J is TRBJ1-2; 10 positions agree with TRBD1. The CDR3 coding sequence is TGTGCCAGCAGTTCGGGACAGGGGTTCTATGGCTACACCTTC. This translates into CASSSGQGFYGYTF.